The subject of this entry is one T cell receptor (beta chain). Deletions cut 6 bases from V and 5 bases from J, with 10 bases between. CDR3 size: 12 residues. The germline CDR1 and CDR2 sequences are MNHEY and SVGAGI. The sample is drawn from a study of blood T cell repertoires in COVID-19. Study background: Samples representing acute and convalescent COVID-19 were sourced from the United States, Italy and Spain.

Sequencing used immunoSEQ multiplex PCR; TCRdb keeps in-frame clones, though not all of them. This sample yields 120,000 or so clones, of which roughly 91% are seen a single time; about 1.6% belongs to the top ten. The rearrangement links TRBV6-5 to TRBJ1-1; D may be TRBD1 (5 bases). This receptor was taken from a human donor in a cohort sampled during active COVID-19. Input material: peripheral blood. The CDR3 coding sequence is TGTGCCAGCAGGGGGCCGGATACTGAAGCTTTCTTT. Its translation: CASRGPDTEAFF.